Shown below are 30 T cell receptor beta chains from a single sample sequenced in a study of identical twins. TCRdb reprocessed the 5' RACE reads with MiXCR, giving one entry per CDR3 protein. The sample contains about 890,000 distinct CDR3 sequences, roughly an eighth of which appear only once. These data were likewise used in another study, on yellow fever vaccine responses in identical twins.

Sequenced sample: PBMCs. The receptors stem from a woman aged 18-29 years in good health.

This sequence joins TRBV25-1 and TRBJ1-2, with a possible D match to TRBD1 (6 bases). CDR1 and CDR2 (germline): MGHDK, SYGVNS. V was pared by 3 bases and J by 8 bases, with 13 bases between. This CDR3 contains 13 residues. The CDR3 loop is CASSDTGAWGYTF. The CDR3 DNA follows: TGTGCCAGCAGTGACACGGGGGCTTGGGGCTACACCTTC.

This clonotype appeared a few times. The chain links TRBV3-1 to TRBJ2-1, with D perhaps TRBD1 (6 bases). The CDR3 has 13 amino acids. From germline, CDR1 is LGHDT and CDR2 YNNKEL (reference sequence). The ends were cut back, 2 bases at V and 8 bases at J, with 10 bases in the middle. CDR3 region: CASSQIEGDEQFF. CDR3 nucleotide sequence: TGTGCCAGCAGCCAAATTGAGGGGGATGAGCAGTTCTTC.

Many counts were recorded for this clonotype. The chain uses TRBV29-1 and TRBJ2-1; 16 bases are a match to TRBD2. With V trimmed by 6 bases and J by 6 bases, 5 bases remained unmatched. Germline V gives CDR1 SQVTM, CDR2 ANQGSEA. CDR3 length: 15 residues. The CDR3 DNA reads TGCAGCGTCGGGACTAGCGGGAGGGCCGCCAATGAGCAGTTCTTC. This codes for CSVGTSGRAANEQFF.

This chain joins TRBV7-8 and TRBJ2-3; D call uncertain. Germline CDR1 reads SGHVS; CDR2 reads FQNEAQ. Deletions cut 5 bases from V and 2 bases from J, with 11 bases between. This CDR3 has 14 amino acids. Here the CDR3 DNA reads TGTGCCAGCAGCCCCGATAGGACCACAGATACGCAGTATTTT. This sequence encodes CASSPDRTTDTQYF.

The CDR3 coding sequence is TGTGCCAGCAGCTTGACCGGGACTAGCGGGACAGATACGCAGTATTTT. Its protein product is CASSLTGTSGTDTQYF. This rearrangement joins TRBV5-6 to TRBJ2-3, with TRBD2 identical over 12 bases. V was clipped by 1 base and J by 3 bases; unmatched bases: 3. The CDR3 extends over 16 amino acids. The germline gives CDR1 SGHDT, CDR2 YYEEEE.

A few counts support this clonotype. The chain combines TRBV9 with TRBJ2-3; D not certain. The germline V gene has CDR1 SGDLS and CDR2 YYNGEE. V was pared by 4 bases and J by 0 bases, with 12 bases between. The CDR3 runs 15 residues. The CDR3 sequence: CASSPSLTSTDTQYF. CDR3 nucleotide sequence: TGTGCCAGCAGCCCGAGTCTGACTAGCACAGATACGCAGTATTTT.

This clonotype was picked up a small number of times. The rearrangement uses TRBV5-4 and TRBJ1-1, with no clear D. The CDR3 has 14 amino acids. Trimming took off 0 bases at V and 8 bases at J, with 14 bases between the two ends. Germline V gene lookup returns CDR1 SGHNT and CDR2 YYREEE (reference sequence). CDR3 loop: CASSLEGSSREAFF. The CDR3 DNA reads as TGTGCCAGCAGCTTGGAAGGATCATCGAGAGAAGCTTTCTTT.

The V gene is TRBV29-1, the J gene TRBJ2-7; 10 positions agree with TRBD2. CDR3 length equals 15 residues. In germline, CDR1 is SQVTM, CDR2 ANQGSEA. V was pared by 4 bases and J by 5 bases, with 11 bases of the junction left unmatched. The CDR3 DNA follows: TGCAGCGTTGGGGACTTAGCGGGAGGAACCGACGAGCAGTACTTC. Encoded protein: CSVGDLAGGTDEQYF.

This clonotype was detected only a few times. V is TRBV7-9 and J is TRBJ2-5; TRBD2 might be the D (5 bases). Per the germline V gene, CDR1 is SEHNR and CDR2 is FQNEAQ (reference sequence). V was clipped by 2 bases and J by 2 bases, with 12 bases between them. This CDR3 region has 15 residues. Here the CDR3 reads CASSLLGRVQETQYF. CDR3 bases: TGTGCCAGCAGCTTACTTGGGCGGGTGCAAGAGACCCAGTACTTC. Based on the CDR3 plus reference TRBV7-9 and TRBJ2-5, the full variable domain is DTGVSQNPRHKITKRGQNVTFRCDPISEHNRLYWYRQTLGQGPEFLTYFQNEAQLEKSRLLSDRFSAERPKGSFSTLEIQRTEQGDSAMYLCASSLLGRVQETQYFGPGTRLLVL.

V gene TRBV29-1 combines with J gene TRBJ1-5, with D possibly TRBD1 on 5 matching bases. The germline gives CDR1 SQVTM, CDR2 ANQGSEA. Between the trimmed V and J ends, which lost 6 bases and 4 bases, there was a span of 13 bases. The CDR3 has 13 residues. The CDR3 DNA sequence: TGCAGCGTGCCTGCGGGACCTAATCAGCCCCAGCATTTT. This translates into CSVPAGPNQPQHF. Filled out from reference TRBV29-1 and TRBJ1-5, the complete variable domain reads SAVISQKPSRDICQRGTSLTIQCQVDSQVTMMFWYRQQPGQSLTLIATANQGSEATYESGFVIDKFPISRPNLTFSTLTVSNMSPEDSSIYLCSVPAGPNQPQHFGDGTRLSIL.

This chain joins TRBV5-1 and TRBJ1-6; 9 positions agree with TRBD1. The CDR3 covers 15 residues. Trimming removed 4 bases from V and 5 bases from J; junction bases left unmatched: 4. CDR1 and CDR2 from the germline V gene are SGHRS and YFSETQ. The CDR3: CASSEGQGNNSPLHF. The CDR3 DNA sequence: TGCGCCAGCAGCGAAGGACAGGGGAATAATTCACCCCTCCACTTT.

The chain joins TRBV2 to TRBJ2-7; 7 bases line up with TRBD1. With V trimmed by 8 bases and J by 11 bases, 12 bases remained unmatched. Germline lookup yields CDR1 SNHLY and CDR2 FYNNEI. The CDR3 loop spans 12 amino acids. As DNA, the CDR3 is TGTGCCAGCCGACAGGGAACAGCAGTCGAGTACTTC. Its translation is CASRQGTAVEYF.

Points on this clonotype: Germline is not matched at one junction end, which may reflect a read error. The chain joins TRBV12-3 or TRBV12-4 to TRBJ2-3; D not resolved. This CDR3 contains 18 residues. The CDR3 bases are TGTGCCATCAGTTTAATTAGAAGGGCCGATATGTTCACAGATACGCAGTATTTT. Residues: CAISLIRRADMFTDTQYF.

The V gene is TRBV6-2 or TRBV6-3, the J gene TRBJ2-7; possibly TRBD2 for D (5 bases). Germline loops: CDR1 MNHEY, CDR2 SVGEGT. The CDR3 covers 15 residues. V lost 7 bases to trimming and J lost 5 bases, with 21 bases between them. CDR3 nucleotide sequence: TGTGCCAGCACCGAGAGGCCCGGGATTAGGCACGAGCAGTACTTC. Translation gives CASTERPGIRHEQYF.

This clonotype has more than one count but fewer than ten. The J gene is TRBJ2-3, the V gene TRBV4-2; TRBD2 matches at 8 bases. In germline, CDR1 is LGHNA, CDR2 YNFKEQ. The CDR3 covers 15 residues. Trimming cost V 3 bases and J 2 bases; bases outside gene matches: 4. The CDR3 DNA is TGTGCCAGCAGCCACAGACTAGCGTACACAGATACGCAGTATTTT. It specifies CASSHRLAYTDTQYF.

This clonotype was counted only a few times. The chain has TRBV28 and TRBJ2-5, with D maybe TRBD2 (6 bases). With 6 bases removed from V and 5 bases from J, the gap between germline ends came to 19 bases. Per germline, CDR1 MDHEN and CDR2 SYDVKM. This CDR3 spans 15 amino acids. The CDR3 is CASSSTQLATETQYF. CDR3 nucleotides: TGTGCCAGCAGCTCGACCCAACTAGCTACTGAGACCCAGTACTTC.

This clonotype was counted many times. The rearrangement links TRBV12-3 or TRBV12-4 to TRBJ1-1, with a possible D match to TRBD1 (6 bases). The CDR3 covers 14 residues. Trimming took off 5 bases at V and 1 base at J, with 11 bases between the two ends. This CDR3 is CASSPHRENTEAFF. The CDR3, as DNA: TGTGCCAGCAGTCCCCACAGGGAGAACACTGAAGCTTTCTTT.

This clonotype came up a few times. The chain couples TRBV9 to TRBJ2-5; D possibly corresponds to TRBD2 (6 bases). There are 18 residues in the CDR3. Germline CDR1 and CDR2: SGDLS and YYNGEE. Trimming shortened V by 0 bases and J by 3 bases, and 21 bases separated the two germline ends. The chain's CDR3 is CASSVVPPGSGLKETQYF. In nucleotides, the CDR3 is TGTGCCAGCAGCGTAGTCCCCCCCGGTAGCGGCCTTAAAGAGACCCAGTACTTC.

The rearrangement uses TRBV5-4 and TRBJ2-3, with D tentatively TRBD2 (5 bases). Trimming took 1 base from V and 4 from J, leaving 13 bases between them. From germline, CDR1 is SGHNT and CDR2 YYREEE (reference sequence). The CDR3 length is 15 residues. The CDR3 reads CASSLRRAGADTQYF. For the CDR3, the DNA is TGTGCCAGCAGCTTGCGTAGGGCCGGGGCAGATACGCAGTATTTT.

This clonotype was counted a few times. The chain couples TRBV20-1 to TRBJ1-1; TRBD1 might be the D (5 bases). Germline CDR1 DFQATT, CDR2 SNEGSKA (reference sequence). V was trimmed by 0 bases and J by 5 bases, leaving 10 bases between them. The CDR3 runs to 13 residues. CDR3 residues: CSARDRVRTEAFF. The CDR3 coding sequence is TGCAGTGCTAGAGACAGGGTGCGTACTGAAGCTTTCTTT.

The chain is built from TRBV6-1 and TRBJ1-2; tentatively, D is TRBD1 (5 bases). Germline loops: CDR1 MNHNS, CDR2 SASEGT. V was shortened by 10 bases and J by 2 bases, with 14 bases between the two germline ends. The CDR3 spans 13 residues. CDR3 bases: TGTGCCACCCGGGGCACGTTAAACTATGGCTACACCTTC. Its translation: CATRGTLNYGYTF.

Many counts were recorded for this clonotype. The chain carries TRBV4-1 and TRBJ2-1, with 9 bases aligning to TRBD1. The CDR3 runs to 16 residues. V lost 0 bases and J lost 3; bases outside the gene matches: 3. Germline-derived CDR1 and CDR2 are MGHRA and YSYEKL. CDR3 coding DNA: TGCGCCAGCAGCCAAGAGATGACAGGGGGCTACAATGAGCAGTTCTTC. Protein: CASSQEMTGGYNEQFF.

The rearrangement links TRBV20-1 to TRBJ2-2; 9 nucleotides agree with TRBD1. CDR1 DFQATT and CDR2 SNEGSKA come from the germline V gene (reference sequence). With 3 bases clipped from V and 6 bases from J, the junction kept 5 bases outside the gene matches. This CDR3 is 14 amino acids long. The CDR3 DNA is TGCAGTGCTAGGGGACAGGGAAGCCCCGGGGAGCTGTTTTTT. Translation: CSARGQGSPGELFF.

This clonotype has at least ten counts. The chain combines TRBV14 with TRBJ1-1; D unresolved. V was shortened by 6 bases and J by 0 bases, with 8 bases between the two germline ends. From germline, CDR1 is SGHDN and CDR2 FVKESK. The CDR3 consists of 13 residues. CDR3 loop: CASSVAMNTEAFF. The CDR3 coding sequence is TGTGCCAGCAGTGTTGCTATGAACACTGAAGCTTTCTTT.

The chain joins TRBV14 to TRBJ2-5; unclear D gene. CDR1 SGHDN and CDR2 FVKESK come from the germline V gene. The CDR3 consists of 12 residues. V was pared by 1 base and J by 5 bases, with 5 bases between. As DNA, the CDR3 is TGTGCCAGCAGCCAAGTATGGGAGACCCAGTACTTC. It yields the protein CASSQVWETQYF.

The chain uses TRBV20-1 and TRBJ2-3; a weak D match, TRBD2 (7 bases). Trimming took 3 bases from V and 6 from J, leaving 22 bases between them. The CDR3 is 16 residues long. CDR1 is DFQATT, CDR2 SNEGSKA, per germline (reference sequence). The CDR3 nucleotides read TGCAGTGCTAGGGGGGGGCGGGACCCCCTGAGGGATACGCAGTATTTT. Residues: CSARGGRDPLRDTQYF.

This clonotype was recorded at least ten times. The V call is TRBV12-3 or TRBV12-4, the J call TRBJ1-1; D unclear. Trimming removed 1 base at V and 5 bases at J, with 8 bases between. The CDR3 is 13 residues long. For the CDR3, the DNA is TGTGCCAGCAGTTTAGAGGTGGCAACTGAAGCTTTCTTT. Translation gives CASSLEVATEAFF.

The chain joins TRBV7-9 to TRBJ2-1, with 9 bases matching TRBD2. V dropped 2 bases and J dropped 5; count of bases not matched to a gene: 10. CDR1 SEHNR and CDR2 FQNEAQ come from the germline V gene (reference sequence). The CDR3 covers 17 residues. This CDR3 is CASSLSGTTSGHNEQFF. For the CDR3, the DNA is TGTGCCAGCAGCTTATCGGGAACGACTAGCGGACACAATGAGCAGTTCTTC.

This clonotype has only a few counts. This chain uses TRBV28 with TRBJ1-4; no clear D. Trimming took 6 bases from V and 7 from J, leaving 12 bases between them. CDR3 length: 13 amino acids. Germline V gives CDR1 MDHEN, CDR2 SYDVKM. The CDR3 spells CASRPRVFEKLFF. Here the CDR3 DNA reads TGTGCCAGCAGACCCCGGGTTTTTGAAAAACTGTTTTTT.

This clonotype was detected ten times or more. The chain carries TRBV25-1 and TRBJ2-2; no clear D gene. Looked up from germline, CDR1 is MGHDK and CDR2 is SYGVNS. Trimming shortened V by 4 bases and J by 5 bases, and 5 bases separated the two germline ends. This CDR3 comprises 12 residues. The CDR3 loop is CASSGSTGELFF. As DNA, the CDR3 is TGTGCCAGCAGTGGGTCGACCGGGGAGCTGTTTTTT.